This TCR beta chain came from a study of PD-L1 blockade in urothelial cancer. Overall study: Atezolizumab (1,200 mg intravenously every 3 weeks) began in 2014 for patients. Blood analysis took place 3 weeks (second dose) and 6 weeks after treatment start.

Using immunoSEQ multiplex PCR, the repertoire was profiled, and TCRdb retains in-frame clones only, with some absent. Of 50,000 to 60,000 clones listed, roughly 86% are singletons. In germline, CDR1 is SGHVS, CDR2 FQNEAQ. The V gene end was trimmed by 7 bases and the J gene end by 5 bases; junction bases not matched to a gene: 10. The CDR3 spans 15 residues. Patient disease was locally advanced or metastatic urothelial carcinoma. This chain joins TRBV7-8 and TRBJ2-3, with 9 bases identical to TRBD2. This specimen was PBMCs, taken around atezolizumab (anti-PD-L1) treatment. The clonotype was recovered from a man aged 45-60 years with urothelial cancer. The CDR3 region is CASIAREGLGDTQYF. The CDR3 nucleotides read TGTGCCAGCATCGCGCGGGAGGGCCTAGGAGATACGCAGTATTTT.